This TCR beta chain is from a study of response to subunit inactivated influenza vaccine. From the RT-PCR reads, TCRdb called clonotypes with MiXCR, one entry per CDR3 protein. This sample has 700,000 to 800,000 distinct CDR3 sequences, with around 18% found just once. The CDR3 spans 12 residues. V lost 2 bases and J 6 bases, leaving 7 bases between the germline ends. This clonotype has just a few counts. Specimen: PBMCs from blood, collected 5 to 6 days after vaccination. The chain uses TRBV12-3 or TRBV12-4 and TRBJ2-5; D unresolved. This receptor was taken from a man aged 50 to 59 who received an inactivated influenza vaccine. CDR3 DNA: TGTGCCAGCAGTTTAATCAGGAAGACCCAGTACTTC. Residues: CASSLIRKTQYF.